This record covers a single T cell receptor beta chain. What it binds is unknown. These data originate in a study of early T cells in non-severe SARS-CoV-2 infection. Across the whole study: With bulk RNA from unsorted whole blood as input, sequencing yielded unpaired chains.

The TCR library protocol was used to attach unique molecular identifiers. These identifiers were attached to individual cDNA molecules. TCRdb analysed the 5' RACE reads with MiXCR anew, one entry per CDR3 protein. The sample carries 60,000 or so distinct CDR3 sequences, 10% to 15% recorded once. General study points: VDJdb matches were skewed toward anti-spike CD8 T cell responses.

CDR1 and CDR2 (germline): SEHNR, FQNEAQ (reference sequence). CDR3 length: 14 amino acids. Trimming cost V 3 bases and J 3 bases; bases outside gene matches: 5. Sequences were obtained from whole blood. This rearrangement joins TRBV7-9 to TRBJ2-7, with 7 bases identical to TRBD2. The clonotype was recovered from an adult who was a healthcare worker with PCR-confirmed SARS-CoV-2 infection or an uninfected control (not recorded which). The CDR3 DNA is TGTGCCAGCAGCTTCGGCGGGAGTCTCTACGAGCAGTACTTC. Translation gives CASSFGGSLYEQYF.